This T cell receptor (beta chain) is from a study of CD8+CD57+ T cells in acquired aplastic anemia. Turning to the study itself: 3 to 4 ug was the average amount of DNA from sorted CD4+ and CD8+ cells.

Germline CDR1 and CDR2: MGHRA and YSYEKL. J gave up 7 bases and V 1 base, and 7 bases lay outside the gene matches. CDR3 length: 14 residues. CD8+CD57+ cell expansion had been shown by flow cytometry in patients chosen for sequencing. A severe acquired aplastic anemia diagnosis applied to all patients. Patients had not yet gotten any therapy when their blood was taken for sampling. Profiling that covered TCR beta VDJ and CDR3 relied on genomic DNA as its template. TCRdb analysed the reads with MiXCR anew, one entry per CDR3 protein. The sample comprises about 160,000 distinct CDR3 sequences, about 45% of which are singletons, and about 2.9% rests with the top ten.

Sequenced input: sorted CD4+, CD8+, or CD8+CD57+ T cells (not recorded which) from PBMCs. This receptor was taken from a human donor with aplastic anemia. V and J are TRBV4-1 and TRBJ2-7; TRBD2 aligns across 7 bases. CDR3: CASSQVSGGREQYF. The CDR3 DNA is TGCGCCAGCAGCCAAGTTTCGGGGGGTAGAGAGCAGTACTTC.